This entry features one TCR beta chain sequence. The sample originates from a study of shared clonotypes between healthy human individuals. On the study more broadly: CD8 memory received one plate per donor, CD8 naive two, CD4 memory three and CD4 naive three.

In the original workflow: ImmunoSEQ only sent back junction sequences with no quality scores, so filtering was done differently. Clones were sequenced by immunoSEQ multiplex PCR, and TCRdb holds only the in-frame ones, with some missing. The V and J calls and clone size were taken over from that table, and D and trimming were inferred from the DNA. The sample contains hundreds of thousands of clones, roughly 98% of which appear only once. Selected positively for CCR7 and CD45RO-negative, naive CD8 cells excluded terminally differentiated effector memory CD45RA+ cells. The healthy adult donors were HIV-negative and reported no recent acute infections or vaccinations. This TCR was sampled from a man between 25 and 39 years old in good health. The source material was naive CD8+ T cells sorted from blood.

The CDR3 protein is CASIHREGNEQFF. In DNA, the CDR3 is TGCGCCAGCATACACAGGGAGGGAAATGAGCAGTTCTTC. The chain uses TRBV10-2 and TRBJ2-1; maybe TRBD2 (7 bases). The germline V gene has CDR1 WSHSY and CDR2 SAAADI. The CDR3 totals 13 residues. Trimming pared 7 bases from V and 7 bases from J, leaving 14 bases between.